What follows are 3 T cell receptor beta chains derived from one specimen sequenced in a study of OX40 agonist ivuxolimab in advanced cancers. Here immunoSEQ multiplex PCR was the method, and the copy in TCRdb shows in-frame clones only, minus some. The sample lists about 82,000 clones, less than 90% occurring once. Source: CD4+ or CD8+ T cells sorted from blood, taken in a trial of the OX40 agonist ivuxolimab. The receptors stem from an adult with an advanced solid tumor such as melanoma, head and neck, liver or kidney cancer.

V gene TRBV7-8 combines with J gene TRBJ2-6; D is undetermined. V dropped 5 bases and J dropped 0 bases, with 11 bases sitting between them. This CDR3 is built from 16 residues. CDR1 SGHVS and CDR2 FQNEAQ come from the germline V gene. The CDR3 region is CASSPLISSGANVLTF. The CDR3 DNA is TGTGCCAGCAGCCCTCTCATAAGCTCTGGGGCCAACGTCCTGACTTTC.

V usage is TRBV9 and J usage is TRBJ1-6, with unresolved D. The CDR3 has 14 residues. CDR1 SGDLS and CDR2 YYNGEE come from the germline V gene. Trimming stripped 2 bases from V and 1 base from J, with 4 bases between. The CDR3 loop is CASSVASYNSPLHF. Here the CDR3 DNA reads TGTGCCAGCAGCGTTGCGTCCTATAATTCACCCCTCCACTTT.

The rearrangement links TRBV10-3 to TRBJ1-1, with a tentative D call TRBD1 (5 bases). The germline V and J ends were trimmed by 0 bases and 10 bases, with 18 bases remaining between them. The germline CDR1 and CDR2 sequences are ENHRY and SYGVKD. The CDR3 is made up of 15 amino acids. The CDR3 nucleotides are TGTGCCATCAGTGAGTCCTACGGTGCAGGGTCTGGAGCTTTCTTT. Its protein is CAISESYGAGSGAFF.